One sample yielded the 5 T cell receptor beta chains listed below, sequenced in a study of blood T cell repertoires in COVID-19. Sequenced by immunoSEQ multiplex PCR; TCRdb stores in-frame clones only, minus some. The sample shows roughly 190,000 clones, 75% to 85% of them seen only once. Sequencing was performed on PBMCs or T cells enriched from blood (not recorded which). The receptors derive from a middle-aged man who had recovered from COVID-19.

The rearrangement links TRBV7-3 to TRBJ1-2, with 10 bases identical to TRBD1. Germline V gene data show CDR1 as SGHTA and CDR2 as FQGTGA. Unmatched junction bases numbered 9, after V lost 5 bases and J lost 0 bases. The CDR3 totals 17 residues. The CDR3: CASSPGTGERPNYGYTF. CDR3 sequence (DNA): TGTGCCAGCAGCCCCGGGACAGGGGAAAGACCTAACTATGGCTACACCTTC.

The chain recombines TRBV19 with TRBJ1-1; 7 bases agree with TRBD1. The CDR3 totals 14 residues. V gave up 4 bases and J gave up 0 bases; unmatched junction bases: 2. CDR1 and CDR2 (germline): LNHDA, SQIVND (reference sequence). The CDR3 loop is CASSRQGLNTEAFF. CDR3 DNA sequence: TGTGCCAGTAGTAGACAGGGTCTGAACACTGAAGCTTTCTTT.

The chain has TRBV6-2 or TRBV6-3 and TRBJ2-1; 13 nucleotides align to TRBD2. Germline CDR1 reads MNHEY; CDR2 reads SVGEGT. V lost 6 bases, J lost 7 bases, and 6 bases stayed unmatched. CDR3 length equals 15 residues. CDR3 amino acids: CASSPGLAGTNEQFF. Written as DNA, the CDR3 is TGTGCCAGCAGCCCGGGACTAGCGGGAACTAATGAGCAGTTCTTC.

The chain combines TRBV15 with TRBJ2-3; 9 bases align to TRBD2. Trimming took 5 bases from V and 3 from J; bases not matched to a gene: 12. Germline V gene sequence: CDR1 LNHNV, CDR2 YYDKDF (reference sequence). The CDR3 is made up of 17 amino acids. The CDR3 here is CATSSSRAGGPTDTQYF. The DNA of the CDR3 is TGTGCCACCAGCTCATCTCGTGCGGGAGGGCCGACAGATACGCAGTATTTT.

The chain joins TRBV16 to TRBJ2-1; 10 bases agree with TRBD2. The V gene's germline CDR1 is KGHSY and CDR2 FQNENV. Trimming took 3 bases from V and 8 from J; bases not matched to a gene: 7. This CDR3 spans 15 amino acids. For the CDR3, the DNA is TGTGCCAGCAGCCAGGCTCTAGCGGGAGAGGATGAGCAGTTCTTC. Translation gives CASSQALAGEDEQFF.